This T cell receptor (beta chain) is drawn from a study of blood T cell repertoires in COVID-19. Study at large: Samples taken during acute and convalescent COVID-19 were collected in the United States, Italy and Spain.

The CDR3 sequence is 15 residues long. Germline CDR1 is MNHNY and CDR2 is SVGAGI (reference sequence). V lost 0 bases, J lost 5 bases, and 13 bases lay in between. Original analysis: Amplification with reference gene primers provided the estimates of nucleated cell counts. Sequencing used immunoSEQ multiplex PCR; TCRdb keeps in-frame clones, though not all of them. V, J and clone size reflect that table, while D and trimming were determined from the DNA. The table includes roughly 68,000 clones, approximately 85% detected once. Sequencing was carried out using peripheral blood. This sequence was found in a human donor in a cohort sampled during active COVID-19. The V gene is TRBV6-6, the J gene TRBJ1-1; TRBD1 might be the D (5 bases). CDR3 in DNA: TGTGCCAGCAGTTACTCGGAAGGGGCTAAGACTGAAGCTTTCTTT. As protein: CASSYSEGAKTEAFF.